Listed below are T cell receptor beta chains from one sample, sequenced in a study of CD8+CD57+ T cells in acquired aplastic anemia. TCRdb fed the reads into MiXCR, producing one record per CDR3 protein. Of approximately 200,000 distinct CDR3 sequences in the sample, around 60% were seen once. Sequencing input: sorted CD4+, CD8+, or CD8+CD57+ T cells (not recorded which) from PBMCs. The receptors here all came from a human donor in good health. Both conserved end residues are trimmed from each CDR3.

v_call cdr3_aa
TRBV6-2/TRBV6-3 ASSRLMDSTYEQY
TRBV10-3 AVNLEGRNTIY
TRBV19 ASSIGTYYEQY
TRBV7-8 ASSFRTSGSLTEADTQY
TRBV2 ASSPLNEQY
TRBV10-3 AISERDKTQY
TRBV6-5 ASSLSGQGNTEAF
TRBV7-2 ASSPTSGSAYEQY
TRBV2 ASSNQGTNQPQH
TRBV12-3/TRBV12-4 ASSFPLLSTVNYGYT
TRBV6-1 ASSEWTATGETQY
TRBV24-1 ATSDSKDRAHEQF
TRBV9 ASSVWTSVSDTQY
TRBV15 ATSSSGTGLGELF
TRBV10-3 AIRDGTGGENTEAF
TRBV29-1 SVANPLREQY
TRBV12-3/TRBV12-4 ASSFKRGGAMNTGELF
TRBV4-1 ASSQDRQT
TRBV24-1 ATSDLRETQY
TRBV7-6 ASSLQAGSREKLF
TRBV7-9 ASSLGDRVYTEAF
TRBV29-1 SVWDLQETQY
TRBV7-2 ASSLRGLAGGGGTDTQY
TRBV29-1 SVEGPLSARPSYEQY
TRBV29-1 SVWGGDEQF
TRBV20-1 SPWDRNYNEQF
TRBV27 ASSSFQETQY
TRBV7-8 ASSPGLAGVSIGSYNEQF
TRBV20-1 SASTSGGRETQY
TRBV24-1 ATRTDGTTDTQY
TRBV7-9 ASSLGQGDEQY
TRBV4-1 ASSQGSGPLTQETQY
TRBV6-6 ASSQGNYNEQF
TRBV7-6 ASSPMVQETQY
TRBV12-3/TRBV12-4 ASKATGETQY
TRBV7-9 ASSVQGSHNYEQY
TRBV2 ASSVGSGDTYEQY
TRBV29-1 SVELGSNQPQH
TRBV14 ASSPIQPTQGNEQF
TRBV6-1 ASRQTGAF
TRBV2 ASKGTSGLFGQY
TRBV4-1 ASSQDATGELF
TRBV19 ASSTGVGEAF
TRBV5-5 ASTSEGGRNEQF
TRBV7-8 ASSFSVTEAF
TRBV24-1 ATSDSIQDMNTEAF